A single T cell receptor beta chain is shown here with its context. This receptor's antigen is unknown. The source of the sample is a study of monozygotic twins with inflammatory bowel disease (dated by TCRdb to about 2019). General notes on the study: The complete study included roughly 30 monozygotic twin pairs: 19 IBD-discordant Danish pairs and nine German pairs, of which four were IBD-concordant and five were IBD-discordant. Within discordant pairs, disease-associated traits were sought mainly by comparing IBD patients with their genetically identical healthy co-twins. Each individual had, on average, about 151 000 unique TCRalpha sequences and 181 000 unique TCRbeta sequences available for analysis.

From each donor, an approximately 2.3 ml peripheral blood sample was collected into PAXgene tubes and kept at -80 degrees C. Without T cell sorting, total RNA was isolated from whole blood using the PAXgene blood miRNA kit on an automated QIAcube. Peripheral blood from monozygotic twin pairs who were concordant or discordant for inflammatory bowel disease underwent deep TCRalpha and TCRbeta repertoire profiling using unique molecular barcoding. For every twin pair, smoking habits were documented, and each individual was categorised as a current, former or never smoker. Results and caveats for the whole study, not just this receptor: No difference in repertoire similarity was observed between concordant and discordant twins, possibly owing to limited statistical power. Compared with healthy twins, IBD patients shared fewer clonotypes with other individuals, and the difference was most pronounced in patients with signs of disease activity. The analysis was unable to tell different T cell subtypes apart. Differing immunosuppressive treatments among patients may have added background noise and inter-individual variability to the repertoires. No single strong signal or clonotype linked to IBD turned up in the results, so the idea that one exists was not supported. Measured by the inverse Simpson index, TCRbeta repertoire diversity was lower in IBD patients than in their healthy co-twins.

The library was prepared using 5' RACE. For each TCR library, 3,500 to 4,000 ng of total RNA was used. cDNA was synthesized with SMARTScribe reverse transcriptase in eight separate reactions per sample. During cDNA synthesis, unique molecular identifiers containing a 6-nucleotide sample barcode were introduced by template switching. TCRalpha and TCRbeta cDNA was amplified in two nested PCRs of around 15 and 9 cycles, and bead purification was carried out after each PCR. Before amplification, the cDNA was both treated with uracil DNA-glycosylase and purified with the QIAquick PCR purification kit. The second PCR added Illumina TruSeq-compatible adapters along with sample-specific barcodes. TapeStation and Qubit were used to check library quality and concentration, and around 5.2 ng of each library went into the pool. The pooled libraries were sequenced with 2 x 100 bp reads and custom sequencing primers on an Illumina HiSeq2500 single-index Rapid Run. From the authors' description of their analysis: MiGEC version 1.2.6 was used for UMI-based consensus assembly to correct PCR and sequencing errors. MiXCR version 2.1.1 handled V(D)J alignment, clonotype assembly and CDR3 extraction. To normalise gene usage, clonotype sharing and MAIT/NKT TCR abundance, the analysis used the top 1000, 10 000 and 20 000 clonotypes per sample. After downsampling to 27 000 UMIs, diversity was calculated as the inverse Simpson index using the vegan R package. Paired Mann-Whitney U tests were applied to discordant twin pairs, and Benjamini-Hochberg correction was used for multiple testing. Once TCRdb had reprocessed the reads, it stored one entry per CDR3 protein sequence and supplied no DNA. Clone size and V and J calls follow TCRdb, not the original study. In this sample's table one finds fewer than 450,000 distinct CDR3 sequences. Roughly 2.6% of the sample is taken by the ten largest.

The sequenced sample was blood. This sequence was found in a human donor with ulcerative colitis or Crohn's disease, or a healthy co-twin of an affected twin (not recorded which).

The CDR3 corresponds to CASSPWRAGAYEQYF. The sequence links TRBV6-2 or TRBV6-3 to TRBJ2-7; TCRdb outputs TRBD2, but without DNA this stays unchecked. Measured from the cysteine to the phenylalanine, the CDR3 is 15 residues long. A DNA sequence was not provided. The germline V gene supplies CDR1 MNHEY and CDR2 SVGEGT.